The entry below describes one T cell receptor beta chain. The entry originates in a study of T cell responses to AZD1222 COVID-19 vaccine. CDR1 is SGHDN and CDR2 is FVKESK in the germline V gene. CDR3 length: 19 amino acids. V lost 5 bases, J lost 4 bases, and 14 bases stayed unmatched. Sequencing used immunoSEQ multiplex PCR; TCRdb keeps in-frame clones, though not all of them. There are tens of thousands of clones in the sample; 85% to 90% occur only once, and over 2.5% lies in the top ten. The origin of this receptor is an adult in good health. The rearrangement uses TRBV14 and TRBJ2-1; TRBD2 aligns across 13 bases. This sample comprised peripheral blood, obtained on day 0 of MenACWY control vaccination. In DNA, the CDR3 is TGTGCCAGCAGCTTACTAGCGGGGGGGATTGTTGGGGCATACAATGAGCAGTTCTTC. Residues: CASSLLAGGIVGAYNEQFF. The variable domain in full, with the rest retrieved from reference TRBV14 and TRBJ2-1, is EAGVTQFPSHSVIEKGQTVTLRCDPISGHDNLYWYRRVMGKEIKFLLHFVKESKQDESGMPNNRFLAERTGGTYSTLKVQPAELEDSGVYFCASSLLAGGIVGAYNEQFFGPGTRLTVL.